This TCR beta chain was recovered during a study of a mutant IDH1 vaccine in newly diagnosed glioma. Across the study: Previous treatment comprised radiotherapy, temozolomide, or both, mostly both.

Turning to this clone: The antigen is unknown.

Regarding time point: week 11, during vaccination. Mutant IDH1 20-mer peptide, at 300 ug, made up each vaccine dose, with topical imiquimod. TCRdb's copy holds only in-frame clones and misses some; the assay was immunoSEQ multiplex PCR. Among 95,000 to 120,000 clones, 85% to 90% were seen once, and the ten largest hold around 0.61%. Unmatched junction bases numbered 2, after V lost 0 bases and J lost 2 bases. The CDR3 is made up of 15 amino acids. Germline V gene lookup returns CDR1 SGDLS and CDR2 YYNGEE. Study findings and constraints: Pseudoprogression seemingly bore no relation to changes in top peripheral T cell clonotypes.

The genes are TRBV9 and TRBJ2-1; 7 nucleotides match TRBD2. The starting material was PBMCs, obtained from a glioma patient whose treatment included an IDH1 peptide vaccine. The sequence derives from a woman in her forties or fifties with glioma. The CDR3 bases are TGTGCCAGCAGCGTAGAAGGGAGGGCCTACAATGAGCAGTTCTTC. It yields the protein CASSVEGRAYNEQFF.